The sequence of this T cell receptor (beta chain) was determined in a study of T cell responses to AZD1222 COVID-19 vaccine. Study-level background: Pooled samples include second doses given at about 4 or 12 weeks.

General study points: Two doses of AZD1222 preceded a rise in Spike-specific TCR breadth and depth. AZD1222 recipients seropositive at baseline numbered only 6 or 7. Clonal diversity was possibly underestimated, and the donors were mostly white British, with more females.

Trimming pared 6 bases from V and 0 bases from J, leaving 11 bases between. CDR1 is LGHNT and CDR2 is FRNRAP in the germline V gene. The CDR3 contains 15 residues. As for this clone: Its antigen is unidentified.

Clones were read by immunoSEQ multiplex PCR, and TCRdb kept only the in-frame ones, dropping some. This sample has around 120,000 clones, with approximately 90% found just once. The sequences come from peripheral blood, collected on day 0 of AZD1222 vaccination. This TCR derives from an adult in good health. The gene calls are TRBV12-5 and TRBJ2-2; D is unclear. The CDR3 sequence: CASGGILANTGELFF. The CDR3 DNA follows: TGTGCTAGTGGGGGGATCTTAGCGAACACCGGGGAGCTGTTTTTT.